This T cell receptor beta chain stems from a study of T cell repertoires in cytomegalovirus infection. Background on the study: Epitope selection comprised recently identified HLA-C-restricted CMV epitopes and well-studied HLA-B-restricted CMV epitopes. CMV infection and matching HLA type were both indicated by public TCR beta signatures.

Each CDR3 protein gets one entry after TCRdb re-called the reads with MiXCR. The sample shows some 590,000 distinct CDR3 sequences, 40% of them seen only once. This clonotype has more than one count but fewer than ten. Its antigen is unidentified. Study-wide results and caveats: Predominance within the ex vivo response was attributable to HLA-C-restricted CMV-specific TCR beta clonotypes. The study identified carriers of CMV plus the relevant HLA from cumulative public TCR beta family frequency.

The input for sequencing was cultured PBMCs, taken from culture after CMV antigen stimulation. The TCR was taken from a human donor in good health (CMV status not recorded). Some clones in this sample may be carry-over from other donors' samples.

For the CDR3, the DNA is TGTGGAACAGGGGACCTTTCGGGTTCACCCCTCCACTTT. It specifies CGTGDLSGSPLHF. The chain recombines TRBV6-1 with TRBJ1-6, with TRBD1 matching over 7 bases. Germline CDR1 is MNHNS and CDR2 is SASEGT. The CDR3 runs 13 residues.